This T cell receptor (beta chain) comes out of a study of T cells after yellow fever vaccination. As for the study in general: Fractions of low cell number were prepared using SMART-Seq v4 Ultra Low Input.

Study-level results: FACS-sorted repertoires might harbor abundant contaminating clonotypes from the bulk population.

The V and J ends lost 5 bases and 2 bases, in that order; junction bases with no gene match: 15. The CDR3 totals 19 residues. From germline, CDR1 is SGHAT and CDR2 FQNNGV. This clonotype was seen many times. Antigen: not known. The study made its TCR cDNA through 5'RACE template switching. That step introduced a universal primer site along with UMIs. TCRdb ran MiXCR on the 5' RACE reads and lists one entry per CDR3 protein. The table includes 150,000 or so distinct CDR3 sequences, approximately 6.8% detected once. Here the sequenced sample was CD4+ T cells sorted from PBMCs, taken 5 days after the first yellow fever vaccination. The chain combines TRBV11-2 with TRBJ1-2; 12 positions match TRBD1. The TCR was taken from a man aged 18 to 29 who received the YFV17D yellow fever vaccine. CDR3 in DNA: TGTGCCAGCAGCACTAGCCCCCTCGGGACAGGGGGCGTAAACTATGGCTACACCTTC. Translation: CASSTSPLGTGGVNYGYTF.